The entry below describes one T cell receptor beta chain. What it binds is not known. The CDR3 has 15 residues. V shed 4 bases, J shed 2 bases, and the junction held 6 bases outside the gene matches. CDR1 is SEHNR and CDR2 is FQNEAQ in the germline V gene (reference sequence). This sample is drawn from a study of T-cell reconstitution after alpha-beta-depleted transplantation in children. Overall study findings and caveats: T-cell numbers and diversity, one year after transplant, stemmed largely from T cells that were newly produced. Recipient T cells and thymic progenitors that survived gave rise to the high TCRbeta diversity observed at day 60 in some patients.

As it was prepared, the TCRbeta library received unique molecular identifiers. Each CDR3 protein gets one entry after TCRdb re-called the PCR reads with MiXCR. The profile shows around 440,000 distinct CDR3 sequences, 16% of them singletons. The J gene is TRBJ2-7, the V gene TRBV7-9; TRBD1 matches 9 bases. This TCR came from a boy in the first two years of life who had a stem cell transplant for Wiskott-Aldrich syndrome, so the T cells may come from the graft donor. Source: PBMCs, mostly from graft donor cells, taken 360 days after TCRalphabeta/CD19-depleted stem cell transplant. CDR3 protein: CASSSRDRGAYEQYF. CDR3 DNA: TGTGCCAGCAGCTCGAGAGACAGGGGGGCCTACGAGCAGTACTTC.